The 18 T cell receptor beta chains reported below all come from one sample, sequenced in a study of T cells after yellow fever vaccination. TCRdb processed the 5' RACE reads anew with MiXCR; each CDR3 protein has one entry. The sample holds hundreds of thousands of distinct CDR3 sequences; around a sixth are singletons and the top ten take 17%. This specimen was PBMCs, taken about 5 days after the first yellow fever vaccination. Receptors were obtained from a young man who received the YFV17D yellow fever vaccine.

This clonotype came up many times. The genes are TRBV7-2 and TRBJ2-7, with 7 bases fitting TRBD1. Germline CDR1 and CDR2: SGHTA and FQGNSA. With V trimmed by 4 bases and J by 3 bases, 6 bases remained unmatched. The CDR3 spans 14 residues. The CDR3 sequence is CASSSGTDYYEQYF. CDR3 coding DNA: TGTGCCAGCAGCTCCGGGACAGATTACTACGAGCAGTACTTC.

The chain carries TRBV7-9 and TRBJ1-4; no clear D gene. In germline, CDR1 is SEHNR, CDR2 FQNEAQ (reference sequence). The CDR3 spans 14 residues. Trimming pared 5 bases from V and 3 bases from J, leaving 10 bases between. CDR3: CASSRGVSNEKLFF. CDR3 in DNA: TGTGCCAGCAGCCGCGGTGTTTCTAATGAAAAACTGTTTTTT.

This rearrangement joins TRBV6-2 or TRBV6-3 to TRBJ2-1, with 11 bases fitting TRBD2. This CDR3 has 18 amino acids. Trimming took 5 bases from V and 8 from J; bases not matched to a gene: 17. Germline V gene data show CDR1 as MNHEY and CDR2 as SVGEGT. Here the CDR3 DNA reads TGTGCCAGCAGTACGACCTATCTAGCGGGGGGAAGGTTCGATGAGCAGTTCTTC. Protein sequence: CASSTTYLAGGRFDEQFF.

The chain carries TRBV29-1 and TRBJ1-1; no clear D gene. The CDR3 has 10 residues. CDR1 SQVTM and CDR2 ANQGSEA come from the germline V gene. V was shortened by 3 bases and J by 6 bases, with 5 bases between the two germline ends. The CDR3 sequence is CSVDTPEAFF. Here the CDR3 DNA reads TGCAGCGTTGACACTCCTGAAGCTTTCTTT.

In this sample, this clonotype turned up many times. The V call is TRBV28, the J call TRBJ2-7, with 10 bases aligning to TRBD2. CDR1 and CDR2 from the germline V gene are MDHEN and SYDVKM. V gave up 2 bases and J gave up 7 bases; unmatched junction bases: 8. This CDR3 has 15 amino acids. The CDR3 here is CASSLRAGGRGEQYV. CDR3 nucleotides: TGTGCCAGCAGTTTAAGAGCGGGAGGGAGGGGAGAGCAGTACGTC.

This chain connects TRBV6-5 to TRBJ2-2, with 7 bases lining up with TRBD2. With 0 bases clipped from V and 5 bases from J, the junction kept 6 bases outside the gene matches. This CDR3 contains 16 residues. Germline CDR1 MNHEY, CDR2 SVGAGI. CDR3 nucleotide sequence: TGTGCCAGCAGTTACTCGACCGGGGGGTGGACCGGGGAGCTGTTTTTT. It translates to CASSYSTGGWTGELFF.

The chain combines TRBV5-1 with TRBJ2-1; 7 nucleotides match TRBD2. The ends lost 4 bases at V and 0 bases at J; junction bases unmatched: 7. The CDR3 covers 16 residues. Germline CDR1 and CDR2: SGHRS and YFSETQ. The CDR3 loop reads CASSISSGSSYNEQFF. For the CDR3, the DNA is TGCGCCAGCAGCATTTCTAGCGGAAGCTCCTACAATGAGCAGTTCTTC.

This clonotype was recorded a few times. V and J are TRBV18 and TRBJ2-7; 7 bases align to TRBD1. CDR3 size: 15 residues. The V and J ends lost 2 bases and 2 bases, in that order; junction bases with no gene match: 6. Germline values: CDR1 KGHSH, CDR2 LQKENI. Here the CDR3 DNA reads TGTGCCAGCTCACCAGGTCCAGGGACAGCCTACGAGCAGTACGTC. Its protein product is CASSPGPGTAYEQYV.

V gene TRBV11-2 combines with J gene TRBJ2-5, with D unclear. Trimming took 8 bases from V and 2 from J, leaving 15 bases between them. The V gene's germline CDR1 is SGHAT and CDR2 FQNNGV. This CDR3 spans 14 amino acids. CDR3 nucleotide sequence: TGTGCCAGCCGCCCTTATGGGATACAAGAGACCCAGTACTTC. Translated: CASRPYGIQETQYF.

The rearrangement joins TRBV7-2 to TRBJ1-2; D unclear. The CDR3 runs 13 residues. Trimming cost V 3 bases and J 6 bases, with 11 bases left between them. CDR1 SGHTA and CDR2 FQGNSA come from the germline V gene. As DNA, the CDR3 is TGTGCCAGCAGCTTCGGGATGGAAGATGGCTACACCTTC. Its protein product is CASSFGMEDGYTF.

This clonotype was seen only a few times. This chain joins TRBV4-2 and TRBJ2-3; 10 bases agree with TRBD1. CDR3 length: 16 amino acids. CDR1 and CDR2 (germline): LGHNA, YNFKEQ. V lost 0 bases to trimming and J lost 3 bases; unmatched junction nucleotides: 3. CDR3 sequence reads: CASSQEDRGLTDTQYF. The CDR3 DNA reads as TGTGCCAGCAGCCAAGAAGACAGGGGGCTAACAGATACGCAGTATTTT.

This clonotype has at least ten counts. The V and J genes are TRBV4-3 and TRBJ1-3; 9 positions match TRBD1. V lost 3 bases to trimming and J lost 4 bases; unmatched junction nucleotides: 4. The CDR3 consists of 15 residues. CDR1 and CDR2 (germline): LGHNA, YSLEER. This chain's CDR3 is CASSHDRGKGNTIYF. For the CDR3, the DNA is TGCGCCAGCAGCCACGACAGGGGGAAAGGAAACACCATATATTTT.

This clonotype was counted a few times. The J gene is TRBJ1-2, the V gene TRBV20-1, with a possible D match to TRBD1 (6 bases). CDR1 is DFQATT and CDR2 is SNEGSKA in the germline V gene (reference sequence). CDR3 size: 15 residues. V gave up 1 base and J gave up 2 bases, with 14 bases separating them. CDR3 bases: TGCAGTGCTAGAGTGAGACAGGCGGAAAACTATGGCTACACCTTC. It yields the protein CSARVRQAENYGYTF.

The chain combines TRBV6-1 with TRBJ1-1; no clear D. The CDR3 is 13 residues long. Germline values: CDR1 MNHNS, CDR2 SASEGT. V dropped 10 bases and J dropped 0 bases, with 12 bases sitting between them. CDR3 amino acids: CATNREMNTEAFF. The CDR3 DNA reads TGTGCCACCAATCGGGAAATGAACACTGAAGCTTTCTTT.

The DNA of the CDR3 is TGTGCCAGCAGACGGGGACAGGGGAGCACAGATACGCAGTATTTT. Translated: CASRRGQGSTDTQYF. The V call is TRBV27, the J call TRBJ2-3, with 10 positions matching TRBD1. With V trimmed by 6 bases and J by 0 bases, 3 bases remained unmatched. Germline V gene lookup returns CDR1 MNHEY and CDR2 SMNVEV (reference sequence). The CDR3 spans 15 residues.

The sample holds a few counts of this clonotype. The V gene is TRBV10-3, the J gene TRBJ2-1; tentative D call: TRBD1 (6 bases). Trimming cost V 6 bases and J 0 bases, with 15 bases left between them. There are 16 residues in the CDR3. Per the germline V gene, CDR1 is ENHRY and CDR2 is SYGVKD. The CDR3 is CAIRDSSGSSYNEQFF. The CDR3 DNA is TGTGCCATCAGGGACAGCTCGGGCAGCTCCTACAATGAGCAGTTCTTC.

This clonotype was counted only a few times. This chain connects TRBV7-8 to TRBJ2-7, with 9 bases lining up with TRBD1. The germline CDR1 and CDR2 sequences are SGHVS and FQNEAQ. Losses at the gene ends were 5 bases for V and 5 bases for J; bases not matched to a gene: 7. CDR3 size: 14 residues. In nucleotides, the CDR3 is TGTGCCAGCAGCCGCGAAACAGGGGGCAACGAGCAGTACTTC. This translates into CASSRETGGNEQYF. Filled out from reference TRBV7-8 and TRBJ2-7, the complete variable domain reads GAGVSQSPRYKVAKRGQDVALRCDPISGHVSLFWYQQALGQGPEFLTYFQNEAQLDKSGLPSDRFFAERPEGSVSTLKIQRTQQEDSAVYLCASSRETGGNEQYFGPGTRLTVT.

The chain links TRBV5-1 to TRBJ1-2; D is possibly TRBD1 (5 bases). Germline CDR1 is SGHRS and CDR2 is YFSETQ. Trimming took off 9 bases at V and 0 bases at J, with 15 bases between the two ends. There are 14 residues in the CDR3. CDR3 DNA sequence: TGCGCCACCGGCCTCGACAGTCCTAACTATGGCTACACCTTC. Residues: CATGLDSPNYGYTF. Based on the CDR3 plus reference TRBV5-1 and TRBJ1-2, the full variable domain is KAGVTQTPRYLIKTRGQQVTLSCSPISGHRSVSWYQQTPGQGLQFLFEYFSETQRNKGNFPGRFSGRQFSNSRSEMNVSTLELGDSALYLCATGLDSPNYGYTFGSGTRLTVV.